The 22 T cell receptor beta chains presented below share a single source sample, sequenced in a study of blood T cell repertoires in COVID-19. Assay: immunoSEQ multiplex PCR; the TCRdb copy retains only in-frame clones and omits some. The table shows roughly 440,000 clones, with roughly 88% occurring only once. Sequencing was carried out using peripheral blood. These TCRs come from a woman aged 45-59 years with COVID-19, enrolled during active disease.

V and J are TRBV5-1 and TRBJ2-3; TRBD2 agrees at 10 bases. CDR1 is SGHRS, CDR2 YFSETQ, per germline. J was trimmed by 0 bases and V by 1 base; bases with no gene match: 8. The CDR3 runs 18 residues. CDR3 coding DNA: TGCGCCAGCAGCTTGCTTGCTAGCGGGGGCCCGAGCACAGATACGCAGTATTTT. Translating gives CASSLLASGGPSTDTQYF.

V is TRBV7-3 and J is TRBJ1-1; D possibly corresponds to TRBD1 (6 bases). This CDR3 comprises 14 residues. V shed 7 bases and J shed 4 bases, with 16 bases lying between them. Germline V gene data show CDR1 as SGHTA and CDR2 as FQGTGA. The CDR3 region is CASNLSTGLTEAFF. CDR3 nucleotide sequence: TGTGCCAGCAACCTCTCTACAGGGCTCACTGAAGCTTTCTTT.

The gene calls are TRBV10-3 and TRBJ1-5, with D possibly being TRBD1 (6 bases). Germline V CDR1 and CDR2: ENHRY, SYGVKD. CDR3 length equals 15 residues. Trimming left V 5 bases short and J 5 bases short, with 16 bases between. CDR3 loop: CAISNWGEGDQPQHF. DNA of the CDR3: TGTGCCATCAGTAACTGGGGAGAGGGGGATCAGCCCCAGCATTTT.

The chain is built from TRBV5-6 and TRBJ1-4; D not certain. Germline V gene lookup returns CDR1 SGHDT and CDR2 YYEEEE. The CDR3 has 15 residues. Trimming took 3 bases from V and 7 from J, leaving 16 bases between them. The CDR3, as DNA: TGTGCCAGCAGCTCCTCCCCGGGGTGGGGTGAAAAACTGTTTTTT. Translated: CASSSSPGWGEKLFF.

The chain links TRBV27 to TRBJ1-2; TRBD1 aligns across 8 bases. The CDR3 is 12 residues long. CDR1 and CDR2 (germline): MNHEY, SMNVEV (reference sequence). V shed 6 bases, J shed 3 bases, and the junction held 0 bases outside the gene matches. The CDR3 DNA is TGTGCCAGCAGGGACAGGGACTATGGCTACACCTTC. Translating gives CASRDRDYGYTF.

The genes are TRBV7-9 and TRBJ2-3, with TRBD2 matching over 9 bases. CDR1 and CDR2 (germline): SEHNR, FQNEAQ (reference sequence). The length of the CDR3 is 15 residues. V was pared by 4 bases and J by 4 bases, with 6 bases of the junction left unmatched. CDR3 sequence (DNA): TGTGCCAGCAGCTCCGGGACTAGCTACCCAGATACGCAGTATTTT. Its protein is CASSSGTSYPDTQYF.

V and J are TRBV19 and TRBJ1-5; 7 positions match TRBD1. This CDR3 is built from 14 residues. Germline CDR1 reads LNHDA; CDR2 reads SQIVND (reference sequence). Germline trimming cut 4 bases from V and 6 bases from J; bases unmatched to any gene: 6. CDR3 nucleotides: TGTGCCAGTAGTAAACAACAGGGGTTTCAGCCCCAGCATTTT. This gives the protein CASSKQQGFQPQHF.

This clone was counted only a few times. This chain uses TRBV5-1 with TRBJ2-1, with D maybe TRBD2 (7 bases). CDR3 length: 18 amino acids. The V gene lost 4 bases and the J gene lost 0 bases, with 20 bases spanning the gap. Germline V gives CDR1 SGHRS, CDR2 YFSETQ. The CDR3 sequence: CASSPARGGGLSYNEQFF. DNA for the CDR3: TGCGCCAGCAGCCCGGCAAGGGGCGGGGGCCTCTCCTACAATGAGCAGTTCTTC.

V is TRBV9 and J is TRBJ2-6; TRBD1 agrees at 8 bases. The CDR3 is made up of 17 amino acids. Germline-derived CDR1 and CDR2 are SGDLS and YYNGEE. V lost 4 bases, J lost 0 bases, and 6 bases stayed unmatched. The DNA of the CDR3 is TGTGCCAGCAGCCTAAGGACAGGGAGCTCTGGGGCCAACGTCCTGACTTTC. It yields the protein CASSLRTGSSGANVLTF.

In this sample, this clone turned up once. V and J are TRBV30 and TRBJ1-1; a weak D match, TRBD1 (6 bases). Per germline, CDR1 GTSNPN and CDR2 SVGIG (reference sequence). The CDR3 is made up of 15 amino acids. Trimming pared 0 bases from V and 0 bases from J, leaving 11 bases between. CDR3 nucleotides: TGTGCCTGGAGTGTTACGGGGGGCCTGAACACTGAAGCTTTCTTT. Protein sequence: CAWSVTGGLNTEAFF.

The gene calls are TRBV9 and TRBJ1-1; a weak D match, TRBD1 (6 bases). V lost 4 bases, J lost 5 bases, and 18 bases lay in between. The CDR3 consists of 15 residues. Germline-derived CDR1 and CDR2 are SGDLS and YYNGEE. The chain's CDR3 is CASSPRRGRATEAFF. The CDR3 nucleotides are TGTGCCAGCAGCCCTCGTAGGGGGAGGGCGACTGAAGCTTTCTTT.

The chain carries TRBV27 and TRBJ1-6; no clear D. This CDR3 region has 15 residues. V lost 6 bases and J lost 0, with 9 bases in between. CDR1 and CDR2 (germline): MNHEY, SMNVEV (reference sequence). The CDR3 sequence: CASSPSSSYNSPLHF. CDR3 bases: TGTGCCAGCAGCCCCTCGAGCTCCTATAATTCACCCCTCCACTTT.

This rearrangement joins TRBV6-6 to TRBJ2-2; 7 positions agree with TRBD2. CDR1 is MNHNY and CDR2 is SVGAGI in the germline V gene (reference sequence). V trimming: 0 bases; J trimming: 1 base; junction bases outside the gene matches: 2. This CDR3 has 16 amino acids. CDR3 DNA: TGTGCCAGCAGTTACTCAGCGGGGTTGAACACCGGGGAGCTGTTTTTT. Translating gives CASSYSAGLNTGELFF.

The chain has TRBV27 and TRBJ1-1; D is perhaps TRBD1 (5 bases). CDR1 and CDR2 from the germline V gene are MNHEY and SMNVEV (reference sequence). The CDR3 is 12 amino acids. With 8 bases removed from V and 10 bases from J, the gap between germline ends came to 17 bases. CDR3 residues: CASFTVGGLAFF. As DNA, the CDR3 is TGTGCCAGCTTCACCGTCGGGGGATTAGCTTTCTTT.

CDR3 loop: CASSLALVTGNNSPLHF. The CDR3 DNA is TGTGCCAGCAGCCTCGCCTTGGTAACAGGGAATAATTCACCCCTCCACTTT. The chain carries TRBV7-8 and TRBJ1-6; weak D call: TRBD1 (6 bases). The CDR3 length is 17 residues. Germline CDR1 and CDR2: SGHVS and FQNEAQ. The V and J ends lost 5 bases and 5 bases respectively, with 19 bases between them.

The chain couples TRBV24-1 to TRBJ2-5, with 10 bases lining up with TRBD1. The CDR3 length is 15 residues. The ends lost 3 bases at V and 1 base at J; junction bases unmatched: 1. Per the germline V gene, CDR1 is KGHDR and CDR2 is SFDVKD. DNA for the CDR3: TGTGCCACCAGTGATGGGACAGGGGCCCAAGAGACCCAGTACTTC. It yields the protein CATSDGTGAQETQYF.

The chain is built from TRBV10-3 and TRBJ2-2, with D maybe TRBD1 (5 bases). V was cut by 0 bases and J by 4 bases, with 9 bases left in between. CDR3 size: 15 residues. Germline V lookup: CDR1 ENHRY, CDR2 SYGVKD. The CDR3 DNA reads as TGTGCCATCAGTGAGTCGGGGCCGAGCACCGGGGAGCTGTTTTTT. It translates to CAISESGPSTGELFF.

The chain uses TRBV30 and TRBJ1-2, with D unclear. CDR1 is GTSNPN, CDR2 SVGIG, per germline (reference sequence). The CDR3 is 11 residues long. V lost 4 bases, J lost 5 bases, and 8 bases lay in between. The CDR3 spells CAWKWPYGYTF. The CDR3 region has the DNA TGTGCCTGGAAATGGCCGTATGGCTACACCTTC.

This clone was counted only a few times. The chain is built from TRBV5-1 and TRBJ1-2; a possible D gene is TRBD1 (5 bases). This CDR3 spans 14 amino acids. The germline V gene encodes CDR1 SGHRS and CDR2 YFSETQ. The V gene lost 4 bases and the J gene lost 4 bases, with 14 bases spanning the gap. The CDR3 bases are TGCGCCAGCAGCCCCAATCAGGGCGGCTATGGCTACACCTTC. It codes for CASSPNQGGYGYTF.

This chain connects TRBV7-9 to TRBJ2-5; D call uncertain. CDR1 is SEHNR and CDR2 is FQNEAQ in the germline V gene (reference sequence). V was cut by 5 bases and J by 5 bases, with 9 bases left in between. This CDR3 is built from 12 residues. The chain's CDR3 is CASSPSFETQYF. For the CDR3, the DNA is TGTGCCAGCAGCCCAAGCTTCGAGACCCAGTACTTC.

The V gene is TRBV24-1, the J gene TRBJ2-1; D is unclear. The CDR3 runs 13 residues. CDR1 is KGHDR and CDR2 is SFDVKD in the germline V gene. Between the trimmed V and J ends, which lost 4 bases and 2 bases, there was a span of 5 bases. CDR3 amino acids: CATSDPTYNEQFF. DNA of the CDR3: TGTGCCACCAGTGACCCTACCTACAATGAGCAGTTCTTC.

The chain carries TRBV2 and TRBJ1-5; TRBD1 agrees at 10 bases. V was pared by 3 bases and J by 2 bases, with 1 base of the junction left unmatched. There are 15 residues in the CDR3. Germline assignment: CDR1 SNHLY and CDR2 FYNNEI. The CDR3 loop is CASSEDRGGNQPQHF. Written as DNA, the CDR3 is TGTGCCAGCAGTGAGGACAGGGGGGGCAATCAGCCCCAGCATTTT.